This is a list of T cell receptor beta chains from one sample in a study of T cell responses to AZD1222 COVID-19 vaccine. Assay: immunoSEQ multiplex PCR; the TCRdb copy retains only in-frame clones and omits some. This sample has tens of thousands of clones; around 82% occur once, and the top ten carry over 20%. Sample: peripheral blood, taken 28 days after the second AZD1222 dose. These receptors all come from an adult who received the AZD1222 COVID-19 vaccine. The CDR3 runs from the conserved cysteine through the conserved F or W. D genes are given only for firm matches. Rows give clone size only sometimes, using once, few, many, or a class for an expanded clone.

V gene: TRBV6-5
J gene: TRBJ1-3
clone size: -
D gene: TRBD1
CDR3 protein: CASRRGQGNGNTIYF
CDR3 DNA: TGTGCCAGCAGAAGGGGACAGGGGAATGGAAACACCATATATTTT

V gene: TRBV27
J gene: TRBJ1-5
clone size: -
D gene: TRBD1
CDR3 protein: CASSTQGKNQPQHF
CDR3 DNA: TGTGCCAGCAGTACACAGGGGAAGAATCAGCCCCAGCATTTT

V gene: TRBV6-6
J gene: TRBJ1-4
clone size: -
D gene: TRBD1
CDR3 protein: CASRTGTGDEKLFF
CDR3 DNA: TGTGCCAGCAGAACCGGGACAGGGGACGAAAAACTGTTTTTT

V gene: TRBV5-8
J gene: TRBJ2-7
clone size: -
D gene: TRBD1
CDR3 protein: CASSLAGTGVSEQYF
CDR3 DNA: TGTGCCAGCAGCTTGGCCGGTACAGGGGTATCCGAGCAGTACTTC

V gene: TRBV6-4
J gene: TRBJ2-7
clone size: -
D gene: -
CDR3 protein: CASSADTVSEQYF
CDR3 DNA: TGTGCCAGCAGTGCCGATACAGTATCCGAGCAGTACTTC

V gene: TRBV2
J gene: TRBJ1-4
clone size: -
D gene: TRBD1
CDR3 protein: CASSPTGSGEKLFF
CDR3 DNA: TGTGCCAGCAGTCCGACAGGGTCGGGTGAAAAACTGTTTTTT

V gene: TRBV5-6
J gene: TRBJ2-5
clone size: few
D gene: -
CDR3 protein: CASSGGLVQETQYF
CDR3 DNA: TGTGCCAGCAGCGGGGGCTTAGTACAAGAGACCCAGTACTTC

V gene: TRBV30
J gene: TRBJ1-5
clone size: -
D gene: -
CDR3 protein: CAWGKAINQPQHF
CDR3 DNA: TGTGCCTGGGGGAAGGCCATCAATCAGCCCCAGCATTTT

V gene: TRBV10-3
J gene: TRBJ2-7
clone size: -
D gene: -
CDR3 protein: CAIMDSYEQYF
CDR3 DNA: TGTGCCATCATGGACTCCTACGAGCAGTACTTC

V gene: TRBV5-3
J gene: TRBJ2-7
clone size: -
D gene: -
CDR3 protein: CAAGTGLGSYEQYF
CDR3 DNA: TGTGCCGCGGGGACTGGGCTGGGCTCCTACGAGCAGTACTTC

V gene: TRBV5-4
J gene: TRBJ2-7
clone size: -
D gene: -
CDR3 protein: CASSLAGGQPLGKQYF
CDR3 DNA: TGTGCCAGCAGCTTGGCTGGTGGACAGCCCCTGGGCAAGCAGTACTTC

V gene: TRBV25-1
J gene: TRBJ2-6
clone size: once
D gene: TRBD1
CDR3 protein: CASSGPQGVISRANVLTF
CDR3 DNA: TGTGCCAGCAGTGGCCCCCAGGGGGTGATCTCTAGGGCCAACGTCCTGACTTTC

V gene: TRBV6-2/TRBV6-3
J gene: TRBJ2-7
clone size: few
D gene: -
CDR3 protein: CASSFPPHEQYF
CDR3 DNA: TGTGCCAGCAGTTTCCCCCCCCACGAGCAGTACTTC

V gene: TRBV25-1
J gene: TRBJ2-2
clone size: -
D gene: -
CDR3 protein: CASSAITGELFF
CDR3 DNA: TGTGCCAGCAGTGCAATAACCGGGGAGCTGTTTTTT

V gene: TRBV10-3
J gene: TRBJ2-7
clone size: -
D gene: -
CDR3 protein: CAISDPTRISYEQYF
CDR3 DNA: TGTGCCATCAGTGATCCTACACGAATTTCCTACGAGCAGTACTTC

V gene: TRBV7-4
J gene: TRBJ2-7
clone size: -
D gene: TRBD1
CDR3 protein: CASSPPGQQYYEQYF
CDR3 DNA: TGTGCCAGCAGCCCTCCGGGACAGCAATACTACGAGCAGTACTTC

V gene: TRBV7-6
J gene: TRBJ1-1
clone size: -
D gene: -
CDR3 protein: CASSSRAGNTEAFF
CDR3 DNA: TGTGCCAGCAGCTCAAGGGCAGGGAACACTGAAGCTTTCTTT

V gene: TRBV19
J gene: TRBJ1-2
clone size: -
D gene: TRBD1
CDR3 protein: CASSTGEYGYTF
CDR3 DNA: TGTGCCAGTAGCACAGGGGAATATGGCTACACCTTC

V gene: TRBV7-9
J gene: TRBJ1-5
clone size: -
D gene: TRBD1
CDR3 protein: CASSLGDRGNPPQHF
CDR3 DNA: TGTGCCAGCAGCTTAGGCGACAGGGGGAATCCGCCCCAGCATTTT

V gene: TRBV9
J gene: TRBJ1-6
clone size: -
D gene: -
CDR3 protein: CASSAGSSYNSPLHF
CDR3 DNA: TGTGCCAGCAGCGCAGGGAGCTCCTATAATTCACCCCTCCACTTT

V gene: TRBV27
J gene: TRBJ2-5
clone size: -
D gene: -
CDR3 protein: CASSPTEGETQYF
CDR3 DNA: TGTGCCAGCAGTCCAACCGAAGGGGAGACCCAGTACTTC

V gene: TRBV6-2/TRBV6-3
J gene: TRBJ1-5
clone size: -
D gene: -
CDR3 protein: CASSTKGGGNQPQHF
CDR3 DNA: TGTGCCAGCAGTACTAAAGGGGGGGGCAATCAGCCCCAGCATTTT

V gene: TRBV7-6
J gene: TRBJ2-1
clone size: -
D gene: TRBD1
CDR3 protein: CASSSVPGQGSRQFF
CDR3 DNA: TGTGCCAGCAGCTCAGTCCCGGGACAGGGTTCGCGACAGTTCTTC

V gene: TRBV15
J gene: TRBJ2-1
clone size: once
D gene: TRBD2
CDR3 protein: CATSRELAGGPSNNEQFF
CDR3 DNA: TGTGCCACCAGCAGAGAACTAGCGGGAGGGCCATCAAACAATGAGCAGTTCTTC

V gene: TRBV3-1/TRBV3-2
J gene: TRBJ1-1
clone size: once
D gene: -
CDR3 protein: CASSSDSFTEAFF
CDR3 DNA: TGTGCCAGCAGCTCTGACAGTTTCACTGAAGCTTTCTTT

V gene: TRBV27
J gene: TRBJ2-3
clone size: -
D gene: -
CDR3 protein: CASNELAANTDTQYF
CDR3 DNA: TGTGCCAGCAACGAACTAGCAGCCAACACAGATACGCAGTATTTT

V gene: TRBV6-6
J gene: TRBJ1-2
clone size: -
D gene: TRBD1
CDR3 protein: CASRGTGTGHGYTF
CDR3 DNA: TGTGCCAGCAGGGGGACCGGGACAGGGCATGGCTACACCTTC

V gene: TRBV3-1/TRBV3-2
J gene: TRBJ2-3
clone size: -
D gene: TRBD2
CDR3 protein: CASSQDRRREGSTDTQYF
CDR3 DNA: TGTGCCAGCAGCCAAGATCGGAGGCGGGAGGGTAGCACAGATACGCAGTATTTT

V gene: TRBV7-2
J gene: TRBJ2-5
clone size: -
D gene: TRBD2
CDR3 protein: CASSSTSGSGETQYF
CDR3 DNA: TGTGCCAGCAGCTCCACTAGCGGGAGTGGGGAGACCCAGTACTTC

V gene: TRBV28
J gene: TRBJ2-7
clone size: -
D gene: -
CDR3 protein: CASRSTPGFLNYEQYF
CDR3 DNA: TGTGCCAGCAGGTCTACTCCGGGGTTCCTGAACTACGAGCAGTACTTC

V gene: TRBV7-8
J gene: TRBJ1-2
clone size: -
D gene: -
CDR3 protein: CASSSRTDSNYGYTF
CDR3 DNA: TGTGCCAGCAGCAGCCGGACAGATTCTAACTATGGCTACACCTTC

V gene: TRBV6-5
J gene: TRBJ2-3
clone size: -
D gene: TRBD1
CDR3 protein: CASSSGTGQTDTQYF
CDR3 DNA: TGTGCCAGCAGCTCCGGGACAGGGCAAACAGATACGCAGTATTTT

V gene: TRBV5-4
J gene: TRBJ1-2
clone size: -
D gene: -
CDR3 protein: CASSSAGTVANYGYTF
CDR3 DNA: TGTGCCAGCAGCTCCGCGGGGACCGTAGCTAACTATGGCTACACCTTC

V gene: TRBV30
J gene: TRBJ2-7
clone size: -
D gene: -
CDR3 protein: CAWSAGRPYEQYF
CDR3 DNA: TGTGCCTGGAGTGCGGGGAGACCCTACGAGCAGTACTTC

V gene: TRBV7-8
J gene: TRBJ2-5
clone size: -
D gene: TRBD2
CDR3 protein: CASSLAGTSKETQYF
CDR3 DNA: TGTGCCAGCAGCTTAGCCGGGACTAGCAAGGAGACCCAGTACTTC

V gene: TRBV7-9
J gene: TRBJ2-1
clone size: -
D gene: -
CDR3 protein: CASSLGLSGDSEFF
CDR3 DNA: TGTGCCAGCAGCTTAGGCTTGTCGGGGGACTCGGAGTTCTTC

V gene: TRBV6-5
J gene: TRBJ2-1
clone size: few
D gene: -
CDR3 protein: CASKAAGDYNEQFF
CDR3 DNA: TGTGCCAGCAAAGCGGCAGGGGACTACAATGAGCAGTTCTTC

V gene: TRBV10-2
J gene: TRBJ2-3
clone size: few
D gene: -
CDR3 protein: CASGVGGDTQYF
CDR3 DNA: TGCGCCAGCGGGGTAGGAGGAGATACGCAGTATTTT

V gene: TRBV5-1
J gene: TRBJ1-2
clone size: -
D gene: -
CDR3 protein: CASSPDRHGYTF
CDR3 DNA: TGCGCCAGCAGCCCCGACAGACATGGCTACACCTTC

V gene: TRBV12-3/TRBV12-4
J gene: TRBJ2-5
clone size: -
D gene: -
CDR3 protein: CASRSGLQETQYF
CDR3 DNA: TGTGCCAGCAGGTCGGGACTTCAAGAGACCCAGTACTTC

V gene: TRBV15
J gene: TRBJ2-1
clone size: few
D gene: TRBD1
CDR3 protein: CATSGHRGGSANEQFF
CDR3 DNA: TGTGCCACCAGCGGGCACAGGGGTGGCAGCGCCAATGAGCAGTTCTTC

V gene: TRBV28
J gene: TRBJ2-7
clone size: -
D gene: TRBD2
CDR3 protein: CATQTSVYEQYF
CDR3 DNA: TGTGCCACCCAGACTAGCGTCTACGAGCAGTACTTC